The 32 T cell receptor beta chains reported below all come from one sample, sequenced in a study of T cell changes during pregnancy in multiple sclerosis. Assay: immunoSEQ multiplex PCR; the TCRdb copy retains only in-frame clones and omits some. The sample includes fewer than 70,000 clones, approximately 87% of them seen just once. Sequenced: peripheral blood from another person, used as feeder cells. Receptors originate from a human donor whose cells served as feeder cells for cultures in a pregnancy study.

The gene calls are TRBV21-1 and TRBJ1-1. TRBV21-1 is a documented pseudogene. This CDR3 contains 14 residues. The CDR3 spells CASSKANGEGEAFF. The CDR3 DNA follows: TGTGCCAGCAGCAAAGCAAACGGGGAGGGAGAAGCTTTCTTT.

The chain joins TRBV5-4 to TRBJ1-4; 9 positions agree with TRBD1. V lost 4 bases to trimming and J lost 6 bases; unmatched junction nucleotides: 4. This CDR3 is built from 14 residues. Germline V gene data show CDR1 as SGHNT and CDR2 as YYREEE (reference sequence). CDR3 in amino acids: CASSRTGVDEKLFF. The CDR3 DNA reads TGTGCCAGCAGCCGGACAGGGGTGGATGAAAAACTGTTTTTT.

V gene TRBV28 combines with J gene TRBJ1-2, with 8 bases matching TRBD1. After removal of 4 bases from V and 7 bases from J, the junction contained 8 bases not matched to a gene. The CDR3 sequence is 14 residues long. Germline CDR1 and CDR2: MDHEN and SYDVKM. The CDR3 region is CASSSHQGAAGYTF. CDR3 nucleotide sequence: TGTGCCAGCAGTTCACACCAGGGGGCTGCTGGCTACACCTTC.

This chain links TRBV11-2 with TRBJ1-2; D gene uncertain. Looked up from germline, CDR1 is SGHAT and CDR2 is FQNNGV. V was cut by 2 bases and J by 3 bases, with 10 bases left in between. There are 14 residues in the CDR3. This CDR3 is CASSLIGIHYGYTF. In nucleotides, the CDR3 is TGTGCCAGCAGCTTAATAGGAATCCACTATGGCTACACCTTC.

In its sample, this clone was seen a few times. The chain recombines TRBV30 with TRBJ1-2; D unclear. Trimming stripped 0 bases from V and 9 bases from J, with 14 bases between. CDR1 is GTSNPN, CDR2 SVGIG, per germline (reference sequence). This CDR3 is built from 13 residues. CDR3 loop: CAWSVGQLGRYTF. The CDR3 DNA reads as TGTGCCTGGAGTGTTGGGCAACTCGGACGCTACACCTTC.

This clone has just a few counts. This chain connects TRBV6-1 to TRBJ2-1, with D possibly TRBD1 on 5 matching bases. V lost 2 bases and J 1 base, leaving 9 bases between the germline ends. CDR3 length equals 15 residues. Germline V CDR1 and CDR2: MNHNS, SASEGT. CDR3 region: CASSERQFSYNEQFF. The CDR3 DNA reads TGTGCCAGCAGTGAAAGACAGTTTTCCTACAATGAGCAGTTCTTC.

The chain joins TRBV2 to TRBJ2-1; 8 positions match TRBD2. This CDR3 contains 14 residues. Germline CDR1 reads SNHLY; CDR2 reads FYNNEI. V gave up 10 bases and J gave up 5 bases; unmatched junction bases: 10. Written as DNA, the CDR3 is TGTGCCATCTCCGGGACTAGGGTCAACAATGAGCAGTTCTTC. As protein: CAISGTRVNNEQFF.

The chain carries TRBV27 and TRBJ1-5; possible D gene TRBD1, 5 bases. V was clipped by 7 bases and J by 3 bases, with 16 bases between them. The length of the CDR3 is 15 residues. CDR1 is MNHEY and CDR2 is SMNVEV in the germline V gene (reference sequence). The CDR3 is CASKLGGPSNQPQHF. The CDR3 DNA follows: TGTGCCAGCAAACTGGGGGGACCTTCCAATCAGCCCCAGCATTTT.

The chain combines TRBV30 with TRBJ1-4; 9 bases agree with TRBD1. J gave up 7 bases and V 2 bases, and 5 bases lay outside the gene matches. CDR3 length: 14 amino acids. Germline lookup yields CDR1 GTSNPN and CDR2 SVGIG (reference sequence). The CDR3 DNA sequence: TGTGCCTGGAGTAGACAGGGGGATAGTGAAAAACTGTTTTTT. Its protein is CAWSRQGDSEKLFF.

This chain uses TRBV27 with TRBJ1-1; D ambiguous. Germline V CDR1 and CDR2: MNHEY, SMNVEV (reference sequence). Trimming took 3 bases from V and 0 from J, leaving 11 bases between them. This CDR3 has 15 residues. This CDR3 reads CASSFLDQMNTEAFF. The CDR3 region has the DNA TGTGCCAGCAGTTTCCTAGATCAGATGAACACTGAAGCTTTCTTT.

The chain is built from TRBV21-1 and TRBJ2-4; the D call TRBD2 from the table was never checked on the DNA. TRBV21-1 is labeled a pseudogene. This CDR3 region has 14 residues. The CDR3 coding sequence is TGTGCCAGCAGCAGTCAGGAGGGGAGTCACATTCAGTACTTC. Protein: CASSSQEGSHIQYF.

The chain recombines TRBV30 with TRBJ2-7; 9 nucleotides align to TRBD2. Trimming cost V 2 bases and J 6 bases; bases outside gene matches: 14. Germline CDR1 and CDR2: GTSNPN and SVGIG (reference sequence). The CDR3 totals 16 residues. The CDR3 coding sequence is TGTGCCTGGAGTAAAAGTAGCGGGAGTTTATCGCGCGAGCAGTACTTC. As protein: CAWSKSSGSLSREQYF.

V gene TRBV9 combines with J gene TRBJ1-1, with 8 bases fitting TRBD1. The CDR3 is 15 amino acids. Looked up from germline, CDR1 is SGDLS and CDR2 is YYNGEE. The V gene end was trimmed by 3 bases and the J gene end by 3 bases; junction bases not matched to a gene: 7. CDR3 sequence (DNA): TGTGCCAGCAGCGCCCAGGGGGCGGGGTACACTGAAGCTTTCTTT. It yields the protein CASSAQGAGYTEAFF.

This clone was recorded a few times. The chain carries TRBV28 and TRBJ1-5, with D unclear. The CDR3 has 13 residues. From germline, CDR1 is MDHEN and CDR2 SYDVKM. V dropped 6 bases and J dropped 0 bases, with 6 bases sitting between them. The CDR3 region is CASRGYSNQPQHF. CDR3 DNA sequence: TGTGCCAGCAGGGGATATAGCAATCAGCCCCAGCATTTT.

Turning to this clone: Different DNA sequences within this sample yield the same CDR3. The chain employs TRBV4-2 and TRBJ2-3; 9 bases line up with TRBD2. The CDR3 is made up of 16 amino acids. Germline CDR1 is LGHNA and CDR2 is YNFKEQ. Trimming took 0 bases from V and 4 from J; bases not matched to a gene: 5. CDR3 in DNA: TGTGCCAGCAGCCAAGATCTCGCGGGAGGGCCAGATACGCAGTATTTT. Its protein product is CASSQDLAGGPDTQYF.

This clone is deemed medium-sized. The V call is TRBV9, the J call TRBJ2-2; D unresolved. V lost 0 bases and J 0 bases, leaving 6 bases between the germline ends. The CDR3 runs to 15 residues. Germline V gene sequence: CDR1 SGDLS, CDR2 YYNGEE. CDR3 coding DNA: TGTGCCAGCAGCGTAGATCGGGCGAACACCGGGGAGCTGTTTTTT. Protein product: CASSVDRANTGELFF. Using reference TRBV9 and TRBJ2-2 for the parts outside the CDR3, the full variable domain is DSGVTQTPKHLITATGQRVTLRCSPRSGDLSVYWYQQSLDQGLQFLIQYYNGEERAKGNILERFSAQQFPDLHSELNLSSLELGDSALYFCASSVDRANTGELFFGEGSRLTVL.

The chain has TRBV4-1 and TRBJ1-4; D not certain. V was cut by 3 bases and J by 6 bases, with 5 bases left in between. This CDR3 has 12 amino acids. CDR1 MGHRA and CDR2 YSYEKL come from the germline V gene. CDR3 DNA sequence: TGCGCCAGCAGCCAGCCTTATGAAAAACTGTTTTTT. Protein product: CASSQPYEKLFF.

V gene TRBV10-3 combines with J gene TRBJ1-6; 7 positions match TRBD1. The V gene end was trimmed by 3 bases and the J gene end by 9 bases; junction bases not matched to a gene: 8. The CDR3 is 15 amino acids. Germline V lookup: CDR1 ENHRY, CDR2 SYGVKD. DNA of the CDR3: TGTGCCATCAGTGAATCGGGACAGTTTATTTCACCCCTCCACTTT. Translating it yields CAISESGQFISPLHF.

The chain is built from TRBV7-2 and TRBJ1-4; 10 bases agree with TRBD1. Germline V gene lookup returns CDR1 SGHTA and CDR2 FQGNSA. The CDR3 loop spans 15 amino acids. V gave up 2 bases and J gave up 10 bases; unmatched junction bases: 7. The CDR3 loop is CASSLRGDRGVKLFF. Here the CDR3 DNA reads TGTGCCAGCAGCTTACGGGGGGACAGGGGAGTAAAACTGTTTTTT.

The chain recombines TRBV6-6 with TRBJ1-3; D is uncertain. Germline values: CDR1 MNHNY, CDR2 SVGAGI (reference sequence). The length of the CDR3 is 13 residues. Trimming pared 5 bases from V and 3 bases from J, leaving 8 bases between. In DNA form, the CDR3 reads TGTGCCAGCAGTACGGATCTTGGAAACACCATATATTTT. Protein product: CASSTDLGNTIYF.

The sample holds a few counts of this clone. This chain connects TRBV7-2 to TRBJ1-5; D remains ambiguous. There are 14 residues in the CDR3. Germline CDR1 and CDR2: SGHTA and FQGNSA. V lost 5 bases and J lost 1, with 9 bases in between. CDR3 sequence: CASSALGSNQPQHF. DNA for the CDR3: TGTGCCAGCAGCGCATTGGGGAGCAATCAGCCCCAGCATTTT.

The rearrangement uses TRBV10-3 and TRBJ2-3; the D gene could be TRBD1 or TRBD2 (5 bases each). The CDR3 totals 15 residues. Germline CDR1 and CDR2: ENHRY and SYGVKD. V lost 3 bases to trimming and J lost 4 bases, with 14 bases between them. The chain's CDR3 is CAISDMWGKSDTQYF. The CDR3 coding sequence is TGTGCCATCAGTGATATGTGGGGGAAGTCAGATACGCAGTATTTT.

This clone was seen just once. The gene calls are TRBV30 and TRBJ2-2, with 8 bases aligning to TRBD2. CDR3 length: 15 amino acids. V dropped 2 bases and J dropped 6; count of bases not matched to a gene: 8. The germline V gene encodes CDR1 GTSNPN and CDR2 SVGIG (reference sequence). For the CDR3, the DNA is TGTGCCTGGAGTCGGGGGGGTATTAGTCCCGGGGAGCTGTTTTTT. Amino acids: CAWSRGGISPGELFF.

The chain carries TRBV5-1 and TRBJ1-4, with D perhaps matching TRBD1 (6 bases). Trimming removed 2 bases at V and 7 bases at J, with 9 bases between. The length of the CDR3 is 13 residues. Germline V CDR1 and CDR2: SGHRS, YFSETQ. CDR3 amino acids: CASSLRTAEKLFF. The CDR3 region has the DNA TGCGCCAGCAGCTTACGGACAGCTGAAAAACTGTTTTTT.

V and J are TRBV5-1 and TRBJ1-1; TRBD1 matches at 9 bases. This CDR3 has 16 amino acids. Germline-derived CDR1 and CDR2 are SGHRS and YFSETQ. J was trimmed by 0 bases and V by 4 bases; bases with no gene match: 7. The DNA of the CDR3 is TGCGCCAGCAGCAGGGGCGGACAGGGGTTGAACACTGAAGCTTTCTTT. Translating it yields CASSRGGQGLNTEAFF.

The chain carries TRBV7-2 and TRBJ2-3; perhaps D is TRBD1 or TRBD2 (6 bases each). This CDR3 spans 16 amino acids. The germline CDR1 and CDR2 sequences are SGHTA and FQGNSA. V lost 5 bases to trimming and J lost 6 bases, with 21 bases between them. Written as DNA, the CDR3 is TGTGCCAGCAGCCCCGGGGGCACTAGGCGTGCGGATACGCAGTATTTT. Amino acids: CASSPGGTRRADTQYF.

The chain carries TRBV18 and TRBJ1-5; D call uncertain. The V end lost 3 bases, the J end lost 4 bases, and 7 bases lay between the germline ends. The V gene's germline CDR1 is KGHSH and CDR2 LQKENI. The CDR3 extends over 13 amino acids. The CDR3 DNA reads TGTGCCAGCTCACCGGTGACTAATCAGCCCCAGCATTTT. This gives the protein CASSPVTNQPQHF.

CDR3 region: CSVGQHTYEQYF. The CDR3 DNA follows: TGCAGCGTGGGACAGCATACCTACGAGCAGTACTTC. The genes are TRBV29-1 and TRBJ2-7; 7 nucleotides align to TRBD1. V trimming: 6 bases; J trimming: 2 bases; junction bases outside the gene matches: 4. The CDR3 spans 12 residues. CDR1 SQVTM and CDR2 ANQGSEA come from the germline V gene.

The chain has TRBV9 and TRBJ2-3, with TRBD2 as a possible D gene (6 bases). The CDR3 extends over 15 amino acids. Germline CDR1 reads SGDLS; CDR2 reads YYNGEE. The germline V and J ends were trimmed by 4 bases and 3 bases, with 15 bases remaining between them. The chain's CDR3 is CASSPRGWGTDTQYF. CDR3 coding DNA: TGTGCCAGCAGCCCTCGGGGGTGGGGGACAGATACGCAGTATTTT.

This rearrangement joins TRBV28 to TRBJ2-7, with TRBD2 as a possible D gene (6 bases). Germline assignment: CDR1 MDHEN and CDR2 SYDVKM. Trimming left V 3 bases short and J 2 bases short, with 17 bases between. CDR3 length: 16 residues. The CDR3 sequence is CASSFRLSGLTYEQYF. The CDR3 DNA reads as TGTGCCAGCAGTTTTAGGCTTAGCGGTTTGACCTACGAGCAGTACTTC.

The chain has TRBV7-3 and TRBJ1-1; D is ambiguous. The CDR3 runs to 13 residues. Trimming took off 5 bases at V and 4 bases at J, with 11 bases between the two ends. Germline CDR1 is SGHTA and CDR2 is FQGTGA. The CDR3 sequence: CASSTQVSTEAFF. The CDR3 coding sequence is TGTGCCAGCAGCACGCAAGTAAGCACTGAAGCTTTCTTT.

V usage is TRBV5-6 and J usage is TRBJ2-1; D is ambiguous. This CDR3 is built from 12 residues. The germline V and J ends were trimmed by 2 bases and 8 bases, with 8 bases remaining between them. CDR1 and CDR2 (germline): SGHDT, YYEEEE. CDR3 coding DNA: TGTGCCAGCAGCTTCGCTAAGTATGAGCAGTTCTTC. Translation: CASSFAKYEQFF.